Shown below are 32 T cell receptor beta chains from a single sample sequenced in a study of blood T cells in healthy people across ages. Using a J-beta primer mix together with a sample-barcoded 5' primer, a second PCR was run for roughly 6 to 11 cycles. TCRdb reprocessed the 5' RACE reads with MiXCR, giving one entry per CDR3 protein. The sample has 790,000 or so distinct CDR3 sequences; 46% are singletons. Sequencing was done on a sample of blood. The receptors were gathered from a man of 80 years or more in good health.

In its sample, this clonotype was seen a few times. The chain recombines TRBV12-3 or TRBV12-4 with TRBJ2-7, with TRBD2 identical over 9 bases. There are 12 residues in the CDR3. Trimming cost V 5 bases and J 7 bases; bases outside gene matches: 3. The CDR3 bases are TGTGCCAGCAGTACAGCGGGAGGAGAGCAGTACTTC. As protein: CASSTAGGEQYF.

This clonotype was counted a few times. The genes are TRBV7-6 and TRBJ2-7, with no clear D. Germline V lookup: CDR1 SGHVS, CDR2 FNYEAQ. With 7 bases removed from V and 0 bases from J, the gap between germline ends came to 13 bases. The CDR3 has 14 amino acids. The CDR3 protein is CASTRGESSYEQYF. CDR3 DNA: TGTGCCAGCACCCGTGGGGAAAGCTCCTACGAGCAGTACTTC. Based on the CDR3 plus reference TRBV7-6 and TRBJ2-7, the full variable domain is GAGVSQSPRYKVTKRGQDVALRCDPISGHVSLYWYRQALGQGPEFLTYFNYEAQQDKSGLPNDRFSAERPEGSISTLTIQRTEQRDSAMYRCASTRGESSYEQYFGPGTRLTVT.

The V and J genes are TRBV29-1 and TRBJ1-4; 7 nucleotides line up with TRBD1. CDR3 length: 15 amino acids. Germline values: CDR1 SQVTM, CDR2 ANQGSEA. Trimming removed 5 bases from V and 6 bases from J; junction bases left unmatched: 12. The CDR3 reads CSVSGQAPWYEKLFF. CDR3 bases: TGCAGCGTTTCCGGACAGGCCCCATGGTATGAAAAACTGTTTTTT.

The chain employs TRBV29-1 and TRBJ2-7, with 7 positions matching TRBD2. The CDR3 spans 13 residues. CDR1 and CDR2 from the germline V gene are SQVTM and ANQGSEA. Trimming took 4 bases from V and 4 from J; bases not matched to a gene: 7. CDR3 in DNA: TGCAGCGTTGTTTTGGCGGGAGCGTACGAGCAGTACTTC. This encodes CSVVLAGAYEQYF.

V usage is TRBV12-3 or TRBV12-4 and J usage is TRBJ1-5; 7 bases fit TRBD1. J was trimmed by 6 bases and V by 3 bases; bases with no gene match: 8. CDR3 length: 15 residues. The CDR3 sequence is CASSFGAGGTQPQHF. In DNA, the CDR3 is TGTGCCAGCAGTTTTGGGGCAGGGGGGACTCAGCCCCAGCATTTT.

This clonotype was recorded many times. V and J are TRBV20-1 and TRBJ2-5; 7 nucleotides agree with TRBD1. The CDR3 is made up of 14 amino acids. Germline V gives CDR1 DFQATT, CDR2 SNEGSKA (reference sequence). After removal of 2 bases from V and 5 bases from J, the junction contained 8 bases not matched to a gene. The CDR3 nucleotides read TGCAGTGCTAGAAGACAGGGTGGGATGGAGACCCAGTACTTC. This translates into CSARRQGGMETQYF.

The DNA of the CDR3 is TGCGCCAGCAGCCAGATTCTAGCGGGAGCTACCGCAGAATATGAGCAGTTCTTC. This codes for CASSQILAGATAEYEQFF. V usage is TRBV4-3 and J usage is TRBJ2-1; TRBD2 agrees at 10 bases. The V and J ends lost 3 bases and 8 bases, in that order; junction bases with no gene match: 16. Germline-derived CDR1 and CDR2 are LGHNA and YSLEER. This CDR3 is 18 amino acids long.

This clonotype was detected ten times or more. CDR3 in amino acids: CASSPLRTGGVRYF. The CDR3 nucleotides read TGTGCCAGCAGTCCCCTTAGGACAGGGGGCGTTAGGTACTTC. The chain uses TRBV4-2 and TRBJ2-7, with 11 positions matching TRBD1. The junction had 13 bases not matched to a gene; V was cut back by 6 bases and J by 12 bases. CDR3 size: 14 residues. From germline, CDR1 is LGHNA and CDR2 YNFKEQ.

This clonotype was found a few times. The chain combines TRBV28 with TRBJ2-5; a possible D gene is TRBD1 (8 bases). Germline assignment: CDR1 MDHEN and CDR2 SYDVKM. The CDR3 length is 16 residues. Trimming took off 3 bases at V and 5 bases at J, with 19 bases between the two ends. The CDR3 nucleotides read TGTGCCAGCAGTTTGCAACAGGGGGGGGCATTCGAGACCCAGTACTTC. Protein product: CASSLQQGGAFETQYF.

The CDR3 loop is CASSLQGRGAYEQFF. For the CDR3, the DNA is TGCGCCAGCAGCTTGCAAGGACGGGGGGCTTATGAGCAGTTCTTC. The rearrangement uses TRBV5-1 and TRBJ2-1, with D maybe TRBD2 (7 bases). Germline V CDR1 and CDR2: SGHRS, YFSETQ. The CDR3 is 15 amino acids. Between the trimmed V and J ends, which lost 1 base and 8 bases, there was a span of 16 bases.

Many counts were recorded for this clonotype. The V call is TRBV5-5, the J call TRBJ1-1, with 7 bases fitting TRBD1. J gave up 4 bases and V 0 bases, and 6 bases lay outside the gene matches. Germline V gives CDR1 SGHKS, CDR2 YYEKEE (reference sequence). The CDR3 is 15 amino acids. CDR3 sequence: CASSLGTGVSTEAFF. The CDR3 nucleotides are TGTGCCAGCAGCTTGGGTACAGGGGTAAGCACTGAAGCTTTCTTT.

The V gene is TRBV5-1, the J gene TRBJ2-4; 8 positions match TRBD1. From germline, CDR1 is SGHRS and CDR2 YFSETQ. CDR3 length equals 14 residues. After removal of 0 bases from V and 7 bases from J, the junction contained 3 bases not matched to a gene. In DNA form, the CDR3 reads TGCGCCAGCAGCTTGGGACAGGGGTGGAACATTCAGTACTTC. Translation: CASSLGQGWNIQYF. Looking up the rest from reference TRBV5-1 and TRBJ2-4 gives the full variable domain: KAGVTQTPRYLIKTRGQQVTLSCSPISGHRSVSWYQQTPGQGLQFLFEYFSETQRNKGNFPGRFSGRQFSNSRSEMNVSTLELGDSALYLCASSLGQGWNIQYFGAGTRLSVL.

The chain combines TRBV5-1 with TRBJ2-1; D may be TRBD2 (5 bases). CDR3 length: 14 amino acids. V lost 4 bases and J 7 bases, leaving 15 bases between the germline ends. CDR1 is SGHRS, CDR2 YFSETQ, per germline. CDR3 region: CASSVELDLNEQFF. CDR3 sequence (DNA): TGCGCCAGCAGCGTGGAACTAGATCTGAATGAGCAGTTCTTC.

The chain joins TRBV19 to TRBJ2-6; TRBD2 might be the D (6 bases). Looked up from germline, CDR1 is LNHDA and CDR2 is SQIVND (reference sequence). CDR3 size: 16 residues. V lost 6 bases to trimming and J lost 3 bases, with 15 bases between them. CDR3: CASSSGRDFGANVLTF. CDR3 DNA sequence: TGTGCCAGTAGCTCGGGACGGGACTTTGGGGCCAACGTCCTGACTTTC.

In its sample, this clonotype was seen many times. The J gene is TRBJ2-7, the V gene TRBV12-3 or TRBV12-4; 9 nucleotides agree with TRBD1. Trimming removed 3 bases from V and 5 bases from J; junction bases left unmatched: 14. This CDR3 is built from 17 residues. CDR3 nucleotide sequence: TGTGCCAGCAGTTTCATCTTGGCGGGACAGGGCATCAACGAGCAGTACTTC. It is translated as CASSFILAGQGINEQYF.

The chain recombines TRBV5-6 with TRBJ2-5; D possibly corresponds to TRBD1 (5 bases). This CDR3 comprises 14 residues. CDR1 and CDR2 from the germline V gene are SGHDT and YYEEEE. With 4 bases removed from V and 2 bases from J, the gap between germline ends came to 12 bases. Here the CDR3 DNA reads TGTGCCAGCAGCCCGCTAGGGGCACAAGAGACCCAGTACTTC. Translated: CASSPLGAQETQYF.

In this sample, this clonotype turned up a few times. The gene calls are TRBV6-1 and TRBJ2-7; TRBD1 is a possible D gene (6 bases). CDR1 MNHNS and CDR2 SASEGT come from the germline V gene. The CDR3 is made up of 13 amino acids. Deletions cut 4 bases from V and 3 bases from J, with 10 bases between. CDR3 sequence (DNA): TGTGCCAGCAGTGGGACAGAACACTACGAGCAGTACTTC. Its protein product is CASSGTEHYEQYF.

This chain links TRBV15 with TRBJ1-2; D unclear. Looked up from germline, CDR1 is LNHNV and CDR2 is YYDKDF (reference sequence). The CDR3 totals 13 residues. V shed 0 bases and J shed 6 bases, with 8 bases lying between them. Here the CDR3 reads CATSRDKTDGYTF. The CDR3 DNA reads as TGTGCCACCAGCAGAGATAAAACTGATGGCTACACCTTC.

J is TRBJ1-4 and V is TRBV9; D unresolved. V was trimmed by 3 bases and J by 8 bases, leaving 8 bases between them. The CDR3 spans 12 residues. Looked up from germline, CDR1 is SGDLS and CDR2 is YYNGEE. The CDR3 sequence is CASSGTEEKLFF. In DNA, the CDR3 is TGTGCCAGCAGCGGGACGGAGGAAAAACTGTTTTTT.

This clonotype has a handful of counts. The gene calls are TRBV7-2 and TRBJ2-2; D gene ambiguous. The CDR3 runs 14 residues. Deletions cut 0 bases from V and 4 bases from J, with 6 bases between. In germline, CDR1 is SGHTA, CDR2 FQGNSA. The chain's CDR3 is CASSLARATGELFF. DNA of the CDR3: TGTGCCAGCAGCTTAGCTAGAGCCACCGGGGAGCTGTTTTTT.

This chain links TRBV12-3 or TRBV12-4 with TRBJ2-5; D gene ambiguous. The CDR3 runs 13 residues. V gave up 5 bases and J gave up 11 bases, with 18 bases separating them. The CDR3 region has the DNA TGTGCCAGCAGTCTCGAAGGGAACGGTGAGCAGTACTTC. Protein product: CASSLEGNGEQYF.

This clonotype was counted between two and nine times. This chain joins TRBV5-1 and TRBJ1-1, with 8 nucleotides matching TRBD1. In germline, CDR1 is SGHRS, CDR2 YFSETQ. The CDR3 length is 13 residues. With 4 bases clipped from V and 9 bases from J, the junction kept 8 bases outside the gene matches. The CDR3 coding sequence is TGCGCCAGCAGCCGGGGTGACAGGGGACAAGCTTTCTTT. It translates to CASSRGDRGQAFF.

The gene calls are TRBV20-1 and TRBJ1-5, with 7 bases fitting TRBD1. The CDR3 covers 15 residues. With 2 bases clipped from V and 4 bases from J, the junction kept 8 bases outside the gene matches. Germline V CDR1 and CDR2: DFQATT, SNEGSKA (reference sequence). CDR3 sequence (DNA): TGCAGTGCTAGAAACAGGGGCGGACGGAATCAGCCCCAGCATTTT. Translation: CSARNRGGRNQPQHF.

The rearrangement uses TRBV11-2 and TRBJ2-5, with 9 positions matching TRBD2. The assigned J gene may be wrong: the sequence end matches TRBJ2-7 better. The CDR3 contains 13 residues. CDR1 and CDR2 (germline): SGHAT, FQNNGV. In nucleotides, the CDR3 is TGTGCCAGCAGCGTAGGGACTAGCACCGAGCAGTACTTC. Translation: CASSVGTSTEQYF.

This clonotype was detected a few times. This chain connects TRBV20-1 to TRBJ2-1; the match to TRBD2 covers 14 bases. The CDR3 extends over 16 amino acids. J gave up 4 bases and V 4 bases, and 6 bases lay outside the gene matches. Germline lookup yields CDR1 DFQATT and CDR2 SNEGSKA (reference sequence). The CDR3 sequence: CSANWGLAGEYNEQFF. The CDR3 nucleotides read TGCAGTGCTAATTGGGGACTAGCGGGAGAGTACAATGAGCAGTTCTTC.

The V call is TRBV28, the J call TRBJ2-7; D is unresolved. CDR3 length equals 13 residues. The germline gives CDR1 MDHEN, CDR2 SYDVKM. The V end lost 4 bases, the J end lost 3 bases, and 10 bases lay between the germline ends. The CDR3 nucleotides read TGTGCCAGCAGTTCTTGGGCAAGCTACGAGCAGTACTTC. This sequence encodes CASSSWASYEQYF. Combining the CDR3 with reference TRBV28 and TRBJ2-7 gives the whole variable domain DVKVTQSSRYLVKRTGEKVFLECVQDMDHENMFWYRQDPGLGLRLIYFSYDVKMKEKGDIPEGYSVSREKKERFSLILESASTNQTSMYLCASSSWASYEQYFGPGTRLTVT.

V gene TRBV15 combines with J gene TRBJ2-7, with TRBD2 identical over 8 bases. This CDR3 is built from 14 residues. Germline CDR1 reads LNHNV; CDR2 reads YYDKDF (reference sequence). V gave up 4 bases and J gave up 5 bases; unmatched junction bases: 7. CDR3 amino acids: CATSTPGLGDEQYF. The CDR3 DNA reads TGTGCCACCAGCACCCCGGGACTAGGGGACGAGCAGTACTTC.

This clonotype was observed a handful of times. A read error is possible here, since a much larger clone lies one base away. The chain is built from TRBV7-9 and TRBJ2-2; 7 bases align to TRBD1. The germline V gene has CDR1 SEHNR and CDR2 FQNEAQ (reference sequence). The CDR3 length is 14 residues. J gave up 13 bases and V 5 bases, and 13 bases lay outside the gene matches. The CDR3 DNA sequence: TGTGCCAGCAGCGTGGACAGGTCTCCGCAGGTGCTGTTTTTT. Protein sequence: CASSVDRSPQVLFF. The whole variable domain, filled in from reference TRBV7-9 and TRBJ2-2, reads DTGVSQNPRHKITKRGQNVTFRCDPISEHNRLYWYRQTLGQGPEFLTYFQNEAQLEKSRLLSDRFSAERPKGSFSTLEIQRTEQGDSAMYLCASSVDRSPQVLFFGEGSRLTVL.

The chain carries TRBV2 and TRBJ2-7; D unclear. The germline gives CDR1 SNHLY, CDR2 FYNNEI. There are 12 residues in the CDR3. The V end was cut by 7 bases, the J end by 1 base, with 8 bases between. The CDR3 coding sequence is TGTGCCAGCACACTGATATCCTACGAGCAGTACTTC. It specifies CASTLISYEQYF.

The CDR3 region has the DNA TGCACCAGCAGCCTGACTAGCGGGAGAATCAGTGAGCAGTTCTTC. This encodes CTSSLTSGRISEQFF. The chain carries TRBV1 and TRBJ2-1; the table's D call, TRBD2, was not checked against the DNA. TRBV1 is marked as a pseudogene. This CDR3 comprises 15 residues.

The V call is TRBV20-1, the J call TRBJ2-7, with 11 positions matching TRBD1. Trimming took 5 bases from V and 5 from J; bases not matched to a gene: 5. The CDR3 covers 13 residues. Germline loops: CDR1 DFQATT, CDR2 SNEGSKA (reference sequence). Here the CDR3 DNA reads TGCAGTGCTTCCGGGACAGGGGGACACGAGCAGTACTTC. It is translated as CSASGTGGHEQYF.

The chain is built from TRBV21-1 and TRBJ1-4; the table's D call, TRBD1, has no DNA check behind it. TRBV21-1 is labeled a pseudogene. There are 15 residues in the CDR3. The CDR3 nucleotides read TGTGCCAGCAGCAGGTGGGGACACGGATTTGAAAAACTGTTTTTT. It is translated as CASSRWGHGFEKLFF.